What follows are 32 T cell receptor beta chains derived from one specimen sequenced in a study of T cell repertoires in ileal Crohn's disease. Clones were sequenced by immunoSEQ multiplex PCR, and TCRdb holds only the in-frame ones, with some missing. The sample holds about 9,600 clones; around 80% are singletons and the top ten take around 25%. Sequenced: ileal tissue. These receptors originate from an adult with Crohn's disease.

This clone has only one observation. This sequence joins TRBV11-2 and TRBJ2-7; TRBD2 aligns across 10 bases. The ends lost 2 bases at V and 5 bases at J; junction bases unmatched: 3. This CDR3 is built from 14 residues. Germline V gene sequence: CDR1 SGHAT, CDR2 FQNNGV. CDR3 sequence (DNA): TGTGCCAGCAGCTTAAGCGGGAGGGCCCACGAGCAGTACTTC. Protein sequence: CASSLSGRAHEQYF. Complete variable domain (other parts from reference TRBV11-2 and TRBJ2-7): EAGVAQSPRYKIIEKRQSVAFWCNPISGHATLYWYQQILGQGPKLLIQFQNNGVVDDSQLPKDRFSAERLKGVDSTLKIQPAKLEDSAVYLCASSLSGRAHEQYFGPGTRLTVT.

The CDR3 DNA is TGTGCCAGCAGGGACGGGGGACAGCCCCAGCATTTT. The encoded protein is CASRDGGQPQHF. This chain links TRBV6-5 with TRBJ1-5; weak D call: TRBD1 (5 bases). The CDR3 sequence is 12 residues long. Germline values: CDR1 MNHEY, CDR2 SVGAGI. Trimming shortened V by 6 bases and J by 7 bases, and 10 bases separated the two germline ends.

Concerning this clone: Relative to the germline gene, one junction end is altered; a read error may explain this. The chain is built from TRBV7-2 and TRBJ2-5, with TRBD1 identical over 7 bases. The CDR3 is made up of 14 amino acids. Germline CDR1 reads SGHTA; CDR2 reads FQGNSA. DNA of the CDR3: TGTGCCAGCACCTTAACACAGGGGAGTTGGACCCAGTACTTC. It is translated as CASTLTQGSWTQYF.

The gene calls are TRBV7-2 and TRBJ2-3; D is perhaps TRBD1 (5 bases). CDR3 length: 13 residues. V was trimmed by 1 base and J by 6 bases, leaving 8 bases between them. CDR1 and CDR2 (germline): SGHTA, FQGNSA. The CDR3 protein is CASSLDRTDTQYF. CDR3 sequence (DNA): TGTGCCAGCAGCTTAGACAGGACGGATACGCAGTATTTT.

The chain combines TRBV5-1 with TRBJ1-2; 7 bases fit TRBD1. CDR1 SGHRS and CDR2 YFSETQ come from the germline V gene. The CDR3 runs to 13 residues. V shed 0 bases, J shed 9 bases, and the junction held 5 bases outside the gene matches. The CDR3: CASSLETGASYTF. CDR3 in DNA: TGCGCCAGCAGCTTGGAAACAGGGGCGAGCTACACCTTC.

Points on this clone: An end of the junction does not agree with germline; a read error may underlie this. CDR3 nucleotides: TGTGCTAGCAGCTTAGTCAGGGGAACCCACGAGCAGTACTTC. This translates into CASSLVRGTHEQYF. The genes are TRBV7-6 and TRBJ2-7; D may be TRBD1 (6 bases). Germline CDR1 reads SGHVS; CDR2 reads FNYEAQ. The CDR3 has 14 residues. Looking up the rest from reference TRBV7-6 and TRBJ2-7 gives the full variable domain: GAGVSQSPRYKVTKRGQDVALRCDPISGHVSLYWYRQALGQGPEFLTYFNYEAQQDKSGLPNDRFSAERPEGSISTLTIQRTEQRDSAMYRCASSLVRGTHEQYFGPGTRLTVT.

The chain joins TRBV4-1 to TRBJ1-1, with TRBD1 identical over 8 bases. Trimming cost V 3 bases and J 5 bases; bases outside gene matches: 8. Germline-derived CDR1 and CDR2 are MGHRA and YSYEKL. The CDR3 runs 15 residues. DNA of the CDR3: TGCGCCAGCAGCCAGGTACAGGGGGGAGGAACTGAAGCTTTCTTT. Amino acid sequence: CASSQVQGGGTEAFF.

This clone was detected once. The rearrangement uses TRBV19 and TRBJ2-7; 8 bases line up with TRBD1. Germline-derived CDR1 and CDR2 are LNHDA and SQIVND (reference sequence). Trimming cost V 3 bases and J 6 bases; bases outside gene matches: 4. The CDR3 consists of 13 residues. As DNA, the CDR3 is TGTGCCAGTAGTATCGGACAGGGTTCCGAGCAGTACTTC. This translates into CASSIGQGSEQYF.

The chain recombines TRBV7-9 with TRBJ1-1; D is uncertain. Trimming took off 6 bases at V and 6 bases at J, with 11 bases between the two ends. The CDR3 is 12 residues long. Germline CDR1 is SEHNR and CDR2 is FQNEAQ (reference sequence). The CDR3 DNA follows: TGTGCCAGCAGTCGACTAGAGGCTGAAGCTTTCTTT. It yields the protein CASSRLEAEAFF.

The chain is built from TRBV5-6 and TRBJ1-2; D call uncertain. Trimming cost V 0 bases and J 5 bases, with 11 bases left between them. Germline CDR1 reads SGHDT; CDR2 reads YYEEEE. This CDR3 contains 14 residues. The CDR3 here is CASSLASGRYGYTF. In nucleotides, the CDR3 is TGTGCCAGCAGCTTGGCCTCGGGAAGGTATGGCTACACCTTC.

The rearrangement joins TRBV4-2 to TRBJ1-2; TRBD1 agrees at 7 bases. V shed 0 bases and J 7 bases; nucleotides not matched to a gene: 8. The CDR3 is 15 residues long. The V gene's germline CDR1 is LGHNA and CDR2 YNFKEQ. CDR3 nucleotide sequence: TGTGCCAGCAGCCAAGAAGACAGGGCTGGGGGTGGCTACACCTTC. It translates to CASSQEDRAGGGYTF.

The chain links TRBV9 to TRBJ2-5, with TRBD2 identical over 7 bases. The V gene end was trimmed by 0 bases and the J gene end by 1 base; junction bases not matched to a gene: 6. From germline, CDR1 is SGDLS and CDR2 YYNGEE. This CDR3 region has 16 residues. CDR3 coding DNA: TGTGCCAGCAGCGTAGTTGGGGGGGAGGCCCAAGAGACCCAGTACTTC. It is translated as CASSVVGGEAQETQYF.

The chain joins TRBV28 to TRBJ1-4; 8 bases map to TRBD1. Germline CDR1 and CDR2: MDHEN and SYDVKM. V lost 4 bases and J lost 5; bases outside the gene matches: 3. The CDR3 length is 14 residues. CDR3 DNA: TGTGCCAGCAGTTCGGGACAGGAAAATGAAAAACTGTTTTTT. This sequence encodes CASSSGQENEKLFF. Variable domain in full (rest from reference TRBV28 and TRBJ1-4): DVKVTQSSRYLVKRTGEKVFLECVQDMDHENMFWYRQDPGLGLRLIYFSYDVKMKEKGDIPEGYSVSREKKERFSLILESASTNQTSMYLCASSSGQENEKLFFGSGTQLSVL.

This chain links TRBV4-2 with TRBJ2-3, with 7 nucleotides matching TRBD1. This CDR3 spans 17 amino acids. Germline trimming cut 3 bases from V and 1 base from J; bases unmatched to any gene: 10. The germline gives CDR1 LGHNA, CDR2 YNFKEQ. CDR3 in amino acids: CASSQTLQGSGTDTQYF. The CDR3 nucleotides read TGTGCCAGCAGCCAGACGTTACAGGGGAGTGGCACAGATACGCAGTATTTT.

CDR3 bases: TGTGCCTGGAGTCCGGGACAGGGGAGTTTAAAAGAGCAGTACTTC. Residues: CAWSPGQGSLKEQYF. The chain recombines TRBV30 with TRBJ2-7; TRBD1 matches at 10 bases. The junction had 11 bases not matched to a gene; V was cut back by 2 bases and J by 7 bases. Per germline, CDR1 GTSNPN and CDR2 SVGIG (reference sequence). The CDR3 runs to 15 residues.

The V and J genes are TRBV27 and TRBJ2-7; D possibly corresponds to TRBD2 (6 bases). The CDR3 loop spans 13 amino acids. Per germline, CDR1 MNHEY and CDR2 SMNVEV (reference sequence). Trimming pared 6 bases from V and 3 bases from J, leaving 12 bases between. CDR3 bases: TGTGCCAGCAGATTTACCGGGAGCTACGAGCAGTACTTC. It codes for CASRFTGSYEQYF.

The gene calls are TRBV7-2 and TRBJ2-2; D is unclear. Germline V gene sequence: CDR1 SGHTA, CDR2 FQGNSA. The CDR3 sequence is 14 residues long. The V end was cut by 5 bases, the J end by 4 bases, with 11 bases between. In DNA, the CDR3 is TGTGCCAGCAGCCCTACCCGAGTCACCGGGGAGCTGTTTTTT. Its protein is CASSPTRVTGELFF.

The chain carries TRBV2 and TRBJ2-1; TRBD1 matches 7 bases. This CDR3 is 16 amino acids long. The germline V gene encodes CDR1 SNHLY and CDR2 FYNNEI. With V trimmed by 1 base and J by 0 bases, 3 bases remained unmatched. The CDR3 here is CASSEEGTDSYNEQFF. The CDR3 bases are TGTGCCAGCAGTGAAGAAGGGACAGACTCCTACAATGAGCAGTTCTTC. The whole variable domain, remainder taken from reference TRBV2 and TRBJ2-1, is EPEVTQTPSHQVTQMGQEVILRCVPISNHLYFYWYRQILGQKVEFLVSFYNNEISEKSEIFDDQFSVERPDGSNFTLKIRSTKLEDSAMYFCASSEEGTDSYNEQFFGPGTRLTVL.

The chain couples TRBV19 to TRBJ2-4; D not resolved. The V end lost 6 bases, the J end lost 0 bases, and 18 bases lay between the germline ends. The germline CDR1 and CDR2 sequences are LNHDA and SQIVND (reference sequence). The CDR3 is 17 residues long. CDR3 protein: CASSQTRLGLAKNIQYF. CDR3 in DNA: TGTGCCAGTAGCCAAACACGTTTGGGCTTAGCCAAAAACATTCAGTACTTC.

This sequence joins TRBV19 and TRBJ2-2; D might be TRBD2 (5 bases). Germline lookup yields CDR1 LNHDA and CDR2 SQIVND (reference sequence). Trimming shortened V by 3 bases and J by 0 bases, and 8 bases separated the two germline ends. CDR3 length equals 15 residues. The CDR3 protein is CASSIYGANTGELFF. Written as DNA, the CDR3 is TGTGCCAGTAGTATTTACGGGGCGAACACCGGGGAGCTGTTTTTT.

This chain links TRBV27 with TRBJ2-7; perhaps TRBD1 as D (6 bases). The V end lost 7 bases, the J end lost 0 bases, and 28 bases lay between the germline ends. Germline CDR1 is MNHEY and CDR2 is SMNVEV (reference sequence). The CDR3 is 19 residues long. The CDR3 reads CASTPFPPRDTPSSYEQYF. The CDR3 DNA reads TGTGCCAGCACCCCTTTTCCCCCCCGGGACACCCCGAGCTCCTACGAGCAGTACTTC.

This clone occurred once. This chain joins TRBV6-1 and TRBJ1-2; 8 bases map to TRBD1. The junction had 7 bases not matched to a gene; V was cut back by 4 bases and J by 6 bases. CDR3 size: 14 residues. Germline V gene sequence: CDR1 MNHNS, CDR2 SASEGT. The CDR3, as DNA: TGTGCCAGCAGTGCTGCAGGGGGCATAGATGGCTACACCTTC. It translates to CASSAAGGIDGYTF.

This clone was observed a single time. The junction does not match germline at one end; this may be a read error. V gene TRBV18 combines with J gene TRBJ2-1; D is perhaps TRBD2 (6 bases). Germline CDR1 and CDR2: KGHSH and LQKENI. This CDR3 spans 14 amino acids. CDR3 coding DNA: TGTGCCAGCACACCATGGGACTCTGACAATGAGCAGTTCTTC. Protein product: CASTPWDSDNEQFF.

This chain uses TRBV9 with TRBJ2-7, with 8 nucleotides matching TRBD1. The CDR3 covers 13 residues. The germline V gene has CDR1 SGDLS and CDR2 YYNGEE. The V gene end was trimmed by 7 bases and the J gene end by 7 bases; junction bases not matched to a gene: 10. Here the CDR3 DNA reads TGTGCCAGCGGACGGCAGGGGGCTGGAGAGCAGTACTTC. Translation: CASGRQGAGEQYF.

Worth noting for this clone: Other DNA sequences from this sample encode an identical CDR3 as well. V and J are TRBV29-1 and TRBJ2-6; D is possibly TRBD2 (5 bases). Trimming stripped 7 bases from V and 0 bases from J, with 10 bases between. Per germline, CDR1 SQVTM and CDR2 ANQGSEA. The CDR3 has 14 residues. The CDR3: CSAQGSSGANVLTF. The DNA for the CDR3 is TGCAGCGCCCAAGGGAGCTCTGGGGCCAACGTCCTGACTTTC.

V usage is TRBV28 and J usage is TRBJ1-5; TRBD1 matches at 8 bases. Germline V gene lookup returns CDR1 MDHEN and CDR2 SYDVKM. This CDR3 has 16 amino acids. The trim removed 6 bases at V and 3 bases at J, leaving 10 bases unmatched. The CDR3 reads CASRSGTGTFNQPQHF. The CDR3, as DNA: TGTGCCAGCAGGAGTGGGACAGGTACTTTCAATCAGCCCCAGCATTTT.

The rearrangement joins TRBV5-4 to TRBJ2-3, with 7 nucleotides matching TRBD2. Trimming took 4 bases from V and 1 from J; bases not matched to a gene: 9. CDR3 length equals 16 residues. The germline gives CDR1 SGHNT, CDR2 YYREEE (reference sequence). As DNA, the CDR3 is TGTGCCAGCAGCCAACGTATAGGACTAGGCACAGATACGCAGTATTTT. Translating gives CASSQRIGLGTDTQYF.

V gene TRBV30 combines with J gene TRBJ1-2; D is unclear. The CDR3 covers 15 residues. Germline V lookup: CDR1 GTSNPN, CDR2 SVGIG (reference sequence). V was clipped by 0 bases and J by 4 bases, with 15 bases between them. DNA for the CDR3: TGTGCCTGGAGTGTACCCCAGCTAGCGGGCTATGGCTACACCTTC. It codes for CAWSVPQLAGYGYTF.

The V gene is TRBV29-1, the J gene TRBJ1-6, with D possibly matching TRBD1 (5 bases). Trimming removed 5 bases from V and 4 bases from J, with 9 bases in between. Germline V gene sequence: CDR1 SQVTM, CDR2 ANQGSEA. CDR3 length equals 13 residues. The CDR3 reads CSVKGSYNSPLHF. CDR3 nucleotide sequence: TGCAGCGTTAAGGGGTCTTATAATTCACCCCTCCACTTT.

The rearrangement links TRBV27 to TRBJ2-5, with 9 bases lining up with TRBD2. Germline V gives CDR1 MNHEY, CDR2 SMNVEV (reference sequence). Trimming took 6 bases from V and 4 from J; bases not matched to a gene: 12. CDR3 length: 16 residues. CDR3 nucleotide sequence: TGTGCCAGCAGCCAAACTAGCGGGTGGGCAGGAGAGACCCAGTACTTC. It yields the protein CASSQTSGWAGETQYF.

The chain uses TRBV18 and TRBJ2-7; tentative D call: TRBD2 (6 bases). The germline V and J ends were trimmed by 4 bases and 4 bases, with 11 bases remaining between them. There are 13 residues in the CDR3. Germline-derived CDR1 and CDR2 are KGHSH and LQKENI. CDR3 sequence: CASSRGGGYEQYF. The CDR3 DNA reads TGTGCCAGCTCACGGGGTGGAGGGTACGAGCAGTACTTC. Full variable domain (missing parts from reference TRBV18 and TRBJ2-7): NAGVMQNPRHLVRRRGQEARLRCSPMKGHSHVYWYRQLPEEGLKFMVYLQKENIIDESGMPKERFSAEFPKEGPSILRIQQVVRGDSAAYFCASSRGGGYEQYFGPGTRLTVT.

The rearrangement joins TRBV6-6 to TRBJ2-7; a weak D match, TRBD2 (5 bases). Germline CDR1 and CDR2: MNHNY and SVGAGI (reference sequence). V shed 7 bases and J shed 6 bases, with 16 bases lying between them. This CDR3 spans 13 amino acids. In DNA, the CDR3 is TGTGCCAGCACCCTTCCGGCGGCGGGCGAGCAGTACTTC. Protein sequence: CASTLPAAGEQYF.